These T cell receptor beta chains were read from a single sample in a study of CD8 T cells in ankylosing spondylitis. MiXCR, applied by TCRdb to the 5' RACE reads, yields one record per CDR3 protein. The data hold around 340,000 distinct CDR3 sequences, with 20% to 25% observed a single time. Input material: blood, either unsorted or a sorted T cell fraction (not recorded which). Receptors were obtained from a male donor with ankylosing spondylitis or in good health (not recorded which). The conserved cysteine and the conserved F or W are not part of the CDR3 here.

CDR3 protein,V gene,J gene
ASGGTVNTGELF,TRBV10-1,TRBJ2-2
ASSPAGTADNEQF,TRBV7-9,TRBJ2-1
SVGSWDRGETQY,TRBV29-1,TRBJ2-5
ASSVADRAEQY,TRBV9,TRBJ2-7
SARAPGGEQF,TRBV20-1,TRBJ2-1
ASSYSKGEAEQF,TRBV6-5,TRBJ2-1
ASSLWQTSRGPDTQY,TRBV5-6,TRBJ2-3
SVVEPGQGNEQY,TRBV29-1,TRBJ2-7
SARDLSGTGGQY,TRBV20-1,TRBJ2-7
ATSSKGGGSPLSYNSPLH,TRBV15,TRBJ1-6
ASSAYSLTGGLNTGELF,TRBV9,TRBJ2-2
ASSLIGGADTGELF,TRBV11-2,TRBJ2-2
ASRPGQGGTEAF,TRBV28,TRBJ1-1
ASSLSGLSYNEQF,TRBV27,TRBJ2-1
ASSSTDRGGDTQY,TRBV28,TRBJ2-3
ASSQDVPRAGETQY,TRBV4-2,TRBJ2-5
SAKDVLAVSYEQY,TRBV20-1,TRBJ2-7
VSSPDRATEAF,TRBV13,TRBJ1-1